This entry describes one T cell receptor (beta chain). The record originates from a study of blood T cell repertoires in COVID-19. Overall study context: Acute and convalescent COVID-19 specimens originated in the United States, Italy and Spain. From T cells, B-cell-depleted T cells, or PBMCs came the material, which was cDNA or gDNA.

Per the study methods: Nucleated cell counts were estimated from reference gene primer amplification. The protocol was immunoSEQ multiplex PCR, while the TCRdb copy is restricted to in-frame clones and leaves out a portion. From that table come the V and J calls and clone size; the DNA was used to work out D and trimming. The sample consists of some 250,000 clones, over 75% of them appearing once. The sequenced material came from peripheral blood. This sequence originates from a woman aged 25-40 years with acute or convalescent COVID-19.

The CDR3 region is CASRQTGLGYTF. The CDR3 DNA sequence: TGTGCCAGCCGGCAGACAGGTTTAGGCTACACCTTC. The gene calls are TRBV18 and TRBJ1-2; the D gene is possibly TRBD1 (6 bases). Germline CDR1 KGHSH, CDR2 LQKENI. The CDR3 is made up of 12 amino acids. Trimming took 8 bases from V and 8 from J, leaving 15 bases between them. Complete variable domain (other parts from reference TRBV18 and TRBJ1-2): NAGVMQNPRHLVRRRGQEARLRCSPMKGHSHVYWYRQLPEEGLKFMVYLQKENIIDESGMPKERFSAEFPKEGPSILRIQQVVRGDSAAYFCASRQTGLGYTFGSGTRLTVV.